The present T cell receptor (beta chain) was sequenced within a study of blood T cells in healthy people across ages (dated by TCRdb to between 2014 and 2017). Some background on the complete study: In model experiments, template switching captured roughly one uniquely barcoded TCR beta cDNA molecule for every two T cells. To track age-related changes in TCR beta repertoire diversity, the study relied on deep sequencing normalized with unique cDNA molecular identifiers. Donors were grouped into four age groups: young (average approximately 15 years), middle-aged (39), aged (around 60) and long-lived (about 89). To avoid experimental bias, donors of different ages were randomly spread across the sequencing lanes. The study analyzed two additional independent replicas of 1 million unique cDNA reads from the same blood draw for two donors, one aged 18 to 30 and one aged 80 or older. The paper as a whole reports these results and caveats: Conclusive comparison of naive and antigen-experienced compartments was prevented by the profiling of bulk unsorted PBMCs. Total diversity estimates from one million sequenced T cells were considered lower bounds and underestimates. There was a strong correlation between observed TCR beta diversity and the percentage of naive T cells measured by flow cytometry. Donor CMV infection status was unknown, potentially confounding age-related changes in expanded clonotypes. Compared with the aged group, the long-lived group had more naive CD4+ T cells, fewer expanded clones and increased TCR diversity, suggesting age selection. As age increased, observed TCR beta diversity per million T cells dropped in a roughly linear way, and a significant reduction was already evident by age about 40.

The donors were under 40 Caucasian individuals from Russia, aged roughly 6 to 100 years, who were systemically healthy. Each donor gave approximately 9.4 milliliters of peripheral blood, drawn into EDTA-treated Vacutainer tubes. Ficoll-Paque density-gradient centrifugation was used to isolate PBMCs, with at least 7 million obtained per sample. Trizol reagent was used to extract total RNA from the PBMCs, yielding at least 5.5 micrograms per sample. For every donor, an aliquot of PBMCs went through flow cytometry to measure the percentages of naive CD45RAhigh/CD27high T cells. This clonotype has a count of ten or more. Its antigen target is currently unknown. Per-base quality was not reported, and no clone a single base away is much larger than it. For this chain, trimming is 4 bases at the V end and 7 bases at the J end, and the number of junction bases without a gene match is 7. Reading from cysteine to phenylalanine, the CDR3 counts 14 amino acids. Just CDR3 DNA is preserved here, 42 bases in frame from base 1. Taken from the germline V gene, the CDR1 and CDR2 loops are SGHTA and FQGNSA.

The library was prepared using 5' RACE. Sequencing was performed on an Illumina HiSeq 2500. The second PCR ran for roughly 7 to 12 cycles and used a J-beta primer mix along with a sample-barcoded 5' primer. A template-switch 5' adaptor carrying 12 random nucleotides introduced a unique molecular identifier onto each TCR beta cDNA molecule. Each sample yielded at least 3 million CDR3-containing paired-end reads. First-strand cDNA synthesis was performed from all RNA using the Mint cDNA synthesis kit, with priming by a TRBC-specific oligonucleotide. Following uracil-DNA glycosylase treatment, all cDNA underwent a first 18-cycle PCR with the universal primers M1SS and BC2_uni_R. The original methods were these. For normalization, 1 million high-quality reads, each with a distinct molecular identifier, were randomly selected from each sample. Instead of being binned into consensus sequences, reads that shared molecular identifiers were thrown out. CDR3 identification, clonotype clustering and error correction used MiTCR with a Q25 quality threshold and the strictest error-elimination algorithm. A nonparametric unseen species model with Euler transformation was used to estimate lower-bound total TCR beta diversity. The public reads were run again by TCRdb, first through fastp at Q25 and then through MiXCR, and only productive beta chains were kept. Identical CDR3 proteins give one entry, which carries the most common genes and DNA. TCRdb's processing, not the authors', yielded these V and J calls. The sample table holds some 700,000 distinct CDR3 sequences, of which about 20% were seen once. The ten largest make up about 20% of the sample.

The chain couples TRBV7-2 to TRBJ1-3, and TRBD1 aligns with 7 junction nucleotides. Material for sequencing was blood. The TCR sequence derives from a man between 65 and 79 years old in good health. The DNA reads TGTGCCAGCAGCTCCCAGGGACAGACGAACACCATATATTTT. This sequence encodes CASSSQGQTNTIYF.